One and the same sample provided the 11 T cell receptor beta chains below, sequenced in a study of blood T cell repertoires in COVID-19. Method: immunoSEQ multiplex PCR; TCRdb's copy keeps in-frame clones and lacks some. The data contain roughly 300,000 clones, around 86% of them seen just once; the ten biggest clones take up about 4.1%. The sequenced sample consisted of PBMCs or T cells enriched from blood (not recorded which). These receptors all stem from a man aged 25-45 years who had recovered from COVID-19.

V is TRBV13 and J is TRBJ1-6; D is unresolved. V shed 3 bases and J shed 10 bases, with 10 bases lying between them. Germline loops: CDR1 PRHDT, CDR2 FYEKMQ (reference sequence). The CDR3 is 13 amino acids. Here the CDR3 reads CASSFSVGSPLHF. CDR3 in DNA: TGTGCCAGCAGCTTTTCAGTGGGCTCACCCCTCCACTTT.

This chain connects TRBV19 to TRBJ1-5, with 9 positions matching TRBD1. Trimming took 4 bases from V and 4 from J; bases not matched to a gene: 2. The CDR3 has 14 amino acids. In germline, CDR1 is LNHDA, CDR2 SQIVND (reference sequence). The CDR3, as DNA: TGTGCCAGTAGTACCGGACAGGGGAATCAGCCCCAGCATTTT. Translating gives CASSTGQGNQPQHF.

CDR3: CASRTRDHSRGGEQYF. In DNA form, the CDR3 reads TGTGCCAGCAGGACCCGGGACCACTCCCGGGGGGGCGAGCAGTACTTC. V gene TRBV2 combines with J gene TRBJ2-7, with 8 bases aligning to TRBD2. Per the germline V gene, CDR1 is SNHLY and CDR2 is FYNNEI. V lost 6 bases and J lost 6; bases outside the gene matches: 16. This CDR3 is 16 amino acids long.

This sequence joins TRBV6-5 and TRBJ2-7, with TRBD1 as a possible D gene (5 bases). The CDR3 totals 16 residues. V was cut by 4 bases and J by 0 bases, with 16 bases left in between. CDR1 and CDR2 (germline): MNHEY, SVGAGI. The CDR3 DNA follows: TGTGCCAGCAGTTTCTCAGGGCAGGGTTCCTCCTACGAGCAGTACTTC. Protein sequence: CASSFSGQGSSYEQYF.

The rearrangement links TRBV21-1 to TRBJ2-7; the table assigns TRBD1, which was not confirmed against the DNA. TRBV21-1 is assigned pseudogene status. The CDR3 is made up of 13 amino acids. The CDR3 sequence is CASSDRNLYEQYF. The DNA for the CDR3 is TGTGCCAGCAGCGACAGGAATCTCTACGAGCAGTACTTC.

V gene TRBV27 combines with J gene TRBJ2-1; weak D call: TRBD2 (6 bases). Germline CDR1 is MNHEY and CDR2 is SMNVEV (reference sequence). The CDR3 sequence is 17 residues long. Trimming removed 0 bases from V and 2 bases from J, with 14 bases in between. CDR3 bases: TGTGCCAGCAGTTTATCTGCCGGGACTGTCCCCTACAATGAGCAGTTCTTC. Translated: CASSLSAGTVPYNEQFF.

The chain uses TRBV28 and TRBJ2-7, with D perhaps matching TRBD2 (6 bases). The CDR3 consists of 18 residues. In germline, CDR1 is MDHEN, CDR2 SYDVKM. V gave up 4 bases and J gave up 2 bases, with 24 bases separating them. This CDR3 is CASSSNLDSQRLAYEQYF. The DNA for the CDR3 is TGTGCCAGCAGTTCGAACCTTGACAGCCAAAGACTAGCCTACGAGCAGTACTTC.

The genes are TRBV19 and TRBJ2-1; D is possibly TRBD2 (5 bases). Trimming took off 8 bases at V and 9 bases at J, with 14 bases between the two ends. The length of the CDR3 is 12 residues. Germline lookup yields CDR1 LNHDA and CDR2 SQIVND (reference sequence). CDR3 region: CASSQAGGEQFF. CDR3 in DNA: TGTGCCAGTTCCCAGGCAGGAGGTGAGCAGTTCTTC.

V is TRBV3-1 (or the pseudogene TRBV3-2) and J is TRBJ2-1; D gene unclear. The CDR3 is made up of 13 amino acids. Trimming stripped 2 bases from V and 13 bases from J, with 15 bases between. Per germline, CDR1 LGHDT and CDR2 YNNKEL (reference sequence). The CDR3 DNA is TGTGCCAGCAGCCAACAGCTCGAGACTCTTCAGTTCTTC. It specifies CASSQQLETLQFF.

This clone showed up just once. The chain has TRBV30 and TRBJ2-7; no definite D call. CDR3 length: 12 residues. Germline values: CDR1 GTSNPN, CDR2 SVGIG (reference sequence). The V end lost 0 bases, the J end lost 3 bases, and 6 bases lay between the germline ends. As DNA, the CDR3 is TGTGCCTGGAGTGTCCAGTTCTACGAGCAGTACTTC. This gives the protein CAWSVQFYEQYF.

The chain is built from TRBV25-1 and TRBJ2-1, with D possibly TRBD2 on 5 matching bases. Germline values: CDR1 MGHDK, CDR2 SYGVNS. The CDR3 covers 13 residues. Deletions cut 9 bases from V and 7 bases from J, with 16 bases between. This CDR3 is CASKGVQRNEQFF. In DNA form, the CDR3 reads TGTGCCAGTAAGGGTGTACAGCGGAATGAGCAGTTCTTC. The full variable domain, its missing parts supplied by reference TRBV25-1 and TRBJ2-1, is EADIYQTPRYLVIGTGKKITLECSQTMGHDKMYWYQQDPGMELHLIHYSYGVNSTEKGDLSSESTVSRIRTEHFPLTLESARPSHTSQYLCASKGVQRNEQFFGPGTRLTVL.